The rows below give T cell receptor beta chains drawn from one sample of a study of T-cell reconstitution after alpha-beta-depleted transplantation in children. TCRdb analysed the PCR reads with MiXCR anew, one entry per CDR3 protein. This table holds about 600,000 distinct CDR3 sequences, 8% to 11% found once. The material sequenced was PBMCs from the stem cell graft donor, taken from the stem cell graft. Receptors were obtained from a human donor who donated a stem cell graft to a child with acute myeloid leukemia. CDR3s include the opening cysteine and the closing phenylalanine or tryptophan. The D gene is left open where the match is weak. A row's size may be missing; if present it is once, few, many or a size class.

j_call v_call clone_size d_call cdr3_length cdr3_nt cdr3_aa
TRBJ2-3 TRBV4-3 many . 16 TGCGCCAGCAGCCAAGATAGGGGCGGCAGCACAGATACGCAGTATTTT CASSQDRGGSTDTQYF
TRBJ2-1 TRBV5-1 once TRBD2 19 TGCGCCAGCAGCTTCACAACGGGACTAGCGGGAGGGCCGATCAATGAGCAGTTCTTC CASSFTTGLAGGPINEQFF
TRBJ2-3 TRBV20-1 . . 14 TGCAGTGCTAGAGATTGGGGGTCCACAGATACGCAGTATTTT CSARDWGSTDTQYF
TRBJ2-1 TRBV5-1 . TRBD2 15 TGCGCCAGCAGCTTGGGCGGGAGCGTAAACAATGAGCAGTTCTTC CASSLGGSVNNEQFF
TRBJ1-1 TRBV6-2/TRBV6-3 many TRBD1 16 TGTGCCAGCAGTTACTCACGGGACAGGCCTAACACTGAAGCTTTCTTT CASSYSRDRPNTEAFF
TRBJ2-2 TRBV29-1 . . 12 TGCAGCGTTGAGGGGGAAACCGGGGAGCTGTTTTTT CSVEGETGELFF
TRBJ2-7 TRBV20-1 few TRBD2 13 TGCAGTGCTAGACTAGCGGGAGGGATCGAGCAGTACTTC CSARLAGGIEQYF
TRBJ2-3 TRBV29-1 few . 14 TGCAGCGTTGCCGGGAGAGTAGGAACAGATACGCAGTATTTT CSVAGRVGTDTQYF
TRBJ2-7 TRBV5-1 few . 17 TGCGCCAGCAGCTTGGAGCCGAGACTTCTTTCGGATTACGAGCAGTACTTC CASSLEPRLLSDYEQYF
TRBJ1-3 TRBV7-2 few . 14 TGTGCCAGCAGCCAAGACCGCTCTGGAAACACCATATATTTT CASSQDRSGNTIYF
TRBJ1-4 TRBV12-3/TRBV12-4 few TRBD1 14 TGTGCCAGCAGGCCACAGGGGGCGGCTGAAAAACTGTTTTTT CASRPQGAAEKLFF
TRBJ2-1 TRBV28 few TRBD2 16 TGTGCCAGCAGCCTTGGGGCTAGCGGGAGGGGCGATGAGCAGTTCTTC CASSLGASGRGDEQFF
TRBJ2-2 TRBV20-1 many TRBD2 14 TGCAGTGCCGAGACTAGCGGCCGCACCGGGGAGCTGTTTTTT CSAETSGRTGELFF
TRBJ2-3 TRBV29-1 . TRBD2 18 TGCAGCCTCAAGGGGATTAGCGGGAGTACGTCTAGCACAGATACGCAGTATTTT CSLKGISGSTSSTDTQYF
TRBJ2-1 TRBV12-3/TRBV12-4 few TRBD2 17 TGTGCCAGCAGTTTAGCCATGGGGGCCGGGGGGGACAATGAGCAGTTCTTC CASSLAMGAGGDNEQFF
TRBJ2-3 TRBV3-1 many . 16 TGTGCCAGCAGCCAAGATCGGATCGGGATCGGGTATACGCAGTATTTT CASSQDRIGIGYTQYF
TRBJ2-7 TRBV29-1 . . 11 TGCAGCGTTGCCCGACAAAACGAGCAGTACTTC CSVARQNEQYF
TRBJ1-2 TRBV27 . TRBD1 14 TGTGCCAGCAGTTCTCGGACAGGACCTTATGGCTACACCTTC CASSSRTGPYGYTF
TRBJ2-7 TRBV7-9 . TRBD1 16 TGTGCCAGCAGCTCCTGGACAGGACGGCTGTGGGAAGAGCAGTACTTC CASSSWTGRLWEEQYF
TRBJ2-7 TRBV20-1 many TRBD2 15 TGCAGTGCTAGAGCAGGGACTAGCAGAACCTACGAGCAGTACTTC CSARAGTSRTYEQYF
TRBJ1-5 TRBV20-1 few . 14 TGCAGTGCTAGGGCCACAGGTGGGGTGTTGCCCCAGCATTTT CSARATGGVLPQHF
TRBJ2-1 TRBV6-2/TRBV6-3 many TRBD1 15 TGTGCCAGCAGTTATTCCGGGACAGGGTACAATGAGCAGTTCTTC CASSYSGTGYNEQFF
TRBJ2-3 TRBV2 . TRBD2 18 TGTGCCTTCAGACCCCCTATAGCGGGAGGGGCCCCCACAGATACGCAGTATTTT CAFRPPIAGGAPTDTQYF
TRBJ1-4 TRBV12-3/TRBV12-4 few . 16 TGTGCCAGCAGTCGTTCCGTGGGTGGACTCTATGAAAAACTGTTTTTT CASSRSVGGLYEKLFF
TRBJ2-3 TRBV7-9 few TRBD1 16 TGTGCCAGCAGCTTAGGTCGACAGGGAGCTTTAGATACGCAGTATTTT CASSLGRQGALDTQYF
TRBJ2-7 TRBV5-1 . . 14 TGCGCCAGCAGCTTGGTCCCCACAGGGAACGAGCAGTACTTC CASSLVPTGNEQYF
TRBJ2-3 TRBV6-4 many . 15 TGTGCCAGCAGTGGTCCCACCACTAGCACAGATACGCAGTATTTT CASSGPTTSTDTQYF
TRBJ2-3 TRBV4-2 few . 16 TGTGCCAGCAGCCAAGATGGGGGACGGGGCACAGATACGCAGTATTTT CASSQDGGRGTDTQYF
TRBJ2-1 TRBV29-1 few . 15 TGCAGCGTTGAATATGTCGGGAGCTCCTACAATGAGCAGTTCTTC CSVEYVGSSYNEQFF
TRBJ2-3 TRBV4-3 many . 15 TGCGCCAGCAGCCAAGATCGAGTGTCCGGGGATACGCAGTATTTT CASSQDRVSGDTQYF
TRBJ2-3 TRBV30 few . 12 TGTGCCTGGAGTGTAATCTCAGATACGCAGTATTTT CAWSVISDTQYF
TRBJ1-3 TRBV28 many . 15 TGTGCCAGCAGTTTACCCCCCCCAACTGGAAACACCATATATTTT CASSLPPPTGNTIYF
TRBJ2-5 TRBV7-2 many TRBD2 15 TGTGCCAGCAGCACCCAGGGACTAGGAGGCAAGACCCAGTACTTC CASSTQGLGGKTQYF
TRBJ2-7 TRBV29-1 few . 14 TGCAGCGTTGGGGTGTTACAGGGCACCTACGAGCAGTACTTC CSVGVLQGTYEQYF
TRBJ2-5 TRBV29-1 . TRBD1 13 TGCAGCGTCCGGGACAGCGTGGGAGAGACCCAGTACTTC CSVRDSVGETQYF
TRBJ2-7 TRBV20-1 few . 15 TGCAGTGCTAGAGATCGAGGGAGGGGGCAGTACGAGCAGTACTTC CSARDRGRGQYEQYF
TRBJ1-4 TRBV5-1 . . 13 TGCGCCAGCAGCCGGTCAGATAATGAAAAACTGTTTTTT CASSRSDNEKLFF
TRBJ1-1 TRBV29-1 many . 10 TGCAGCGGGGGGCTCACTGAAGCTTTCTTT CSGGLTEAFF
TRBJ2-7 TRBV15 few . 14 TGTGCCACCAGCAGAGGAGACTCCTTCTACGAGCAGTACTTC CATSRGDSFYEQYF
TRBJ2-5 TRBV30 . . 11 TGTGCCTGGAGTGTAGCCGAGACCCAGTACTTC CAWSVAETQYF
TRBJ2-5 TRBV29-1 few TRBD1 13 TGCAGCGTCGGACAGGTGTACCAAGAGACCCAGTACTTC CSVGQVYQETQYF
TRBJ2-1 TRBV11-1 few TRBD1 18 TGTGCCAGCAGTCCACACATCCGAACAGGGGGCTCCTACAATGAGCAGTTCTTC CASSPHIRTGGSYNEQFF
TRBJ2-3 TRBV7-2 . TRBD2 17 TGTGCCAGCAGCAAGCGACTAGCGGGAGGCAGCACAGATACGCAGTATTTT CASSKRLAGGSTDTQYF
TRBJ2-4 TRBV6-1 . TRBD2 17 TGTGCCAGCAGTAGTAGCGGGAGCCCCGCGGCCAAAAACATTCAGTACTTC CASSSSGSPAAKNIQYF
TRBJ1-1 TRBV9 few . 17 TGTGCCAGCAGCGTAGAGGATTCAGGGTCTCCGAACACCCCTGGGTTCTTT CASSVEDSGSPNTPGFF
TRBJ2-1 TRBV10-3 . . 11 TGTGCCATCAGCAGGAGCGATGAGCAGTTCTTC CAISRSDEQFF
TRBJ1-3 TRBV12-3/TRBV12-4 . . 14 TGTGCCAGCCCGGGGCGTACCTCTGGAAACACCATATATTTT CASPGRTSGNTIYF
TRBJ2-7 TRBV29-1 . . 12 TGCAGCGTTGATCCTGGTCAGGACGAGCAGTACTTC CSVDPGQDEQYF
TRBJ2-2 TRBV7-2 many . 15 TGTGCCAGCAGCTCCGCGACTAGTGGGGTCGGGGAGCTGTTTTTT CASSSATSGVGELFF
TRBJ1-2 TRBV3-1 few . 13 TGTGCCAGCAGCCAAGAACGGCACTATGGCTACACCTTC CASSQERHYGYTF